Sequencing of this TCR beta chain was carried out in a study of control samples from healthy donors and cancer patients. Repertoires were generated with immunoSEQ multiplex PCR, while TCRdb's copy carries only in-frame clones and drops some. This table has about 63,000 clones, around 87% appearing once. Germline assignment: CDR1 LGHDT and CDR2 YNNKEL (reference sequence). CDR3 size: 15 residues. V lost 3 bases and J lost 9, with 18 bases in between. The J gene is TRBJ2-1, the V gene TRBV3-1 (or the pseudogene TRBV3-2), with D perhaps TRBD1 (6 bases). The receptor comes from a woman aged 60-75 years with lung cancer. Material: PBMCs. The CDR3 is CASSHGGIAGGEQFF. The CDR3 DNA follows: TGTGCCAGCAGCCATGGGGGCATCGCTGGGGGTGAGCAGTTCTTC.